This T cell receptor beta chain appears in the sequencing data of a study of blood T cell repertoires in COVID-19. About the study: COVID-19 samples from acute and convalescent phases originated in the United States, Italy and Spain. T cells, B-cell-depleted T cells, or PBMCs provided the cDNA or gDNA that served as material.

In the authors' workflow: It was from reference gene primer amplification that nucleated cell counts were estimated. Only in-frame clones appear in the TCRdb table, and some are missing; sequencing was by immunoSEQ multiplex PCR. V, J and clone size are those of that table, while D and trimming were read from the DNA. The table has 70,000 to 100,000 clones, roughly 86% seen once. The CDR3 covers 15 residues. V shed 6 bases, J shed 8 bases, and the junction held 13 bases outside the gene matches. From germline, CDR1 is SNHLY and CDR2 FYNNEI. The V and J genes are TRBV2 and TRBJ2-1; TRBD2 matches 7 bases. This clonotype originated in a middle-aged man with active or convalescent COVID-19. The sample was peripheral blood. The CDR3 sequence: CASRTAGMGGDEQFF. CDR3 nucleotides: TGTGCCAGCAGGACTGCGGGCATGGGGGGGGATGAGCAGTTCTTC. Variable domain in full (rest from reference TRBV2 and TRBJ2-1): EPEVTQTPSHQVTQMGQEVILRCVPISNHLYFYWYRQILGQKVEFLVSFYNNEISEKSEIFDDQFSVERPDGSNFTLKIRSTKLEDSAMYFCASRTAGMGGDEQFFGPGTRLTVL.